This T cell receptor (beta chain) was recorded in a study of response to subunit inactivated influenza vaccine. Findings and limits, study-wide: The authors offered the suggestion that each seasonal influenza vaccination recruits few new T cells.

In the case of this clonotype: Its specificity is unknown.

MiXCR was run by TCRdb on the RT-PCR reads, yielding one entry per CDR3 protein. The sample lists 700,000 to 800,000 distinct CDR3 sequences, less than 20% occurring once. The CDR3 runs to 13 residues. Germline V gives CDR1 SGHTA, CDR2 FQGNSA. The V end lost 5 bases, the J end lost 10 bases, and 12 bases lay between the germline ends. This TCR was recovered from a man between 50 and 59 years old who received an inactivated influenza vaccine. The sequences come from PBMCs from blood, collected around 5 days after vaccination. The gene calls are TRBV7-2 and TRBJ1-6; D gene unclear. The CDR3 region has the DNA TGTGCCAGCAGCGCCTTCTGGGGATCACCCCTCCACTTT. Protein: CASSAFWGSPLHF.